The rows below give T cell receptor beta chains drawn from one sample of a study of T cell responses to AZD1222 COVID-19 vaccine. Method: immunoSEQ multiplex PCR; TCRdb's copy keeps in-frame clones and lacks some. The sample consists of some 120,000 clones, just over 90% of them appearing once. The sequencing here drew on peripheral blood, taken on day 0 of AZD1222 vaccination. Receptors originate from an adult in good health. CDR3s include the opening cysteine and the closing phenylalanine or tryptophan. A D gene is named only where the DNA matches it firmly. Size values are once, few and many counts, or a class for expanded clones, and some rows have none.

V gene,J gene,clone size,D gene,CDR3 protein,CDR3 DNA
TRBV15,TRBJ2-7,NA,NA,CATSRGTVTYEQYF,TGTGCCACCAGCAGAGGGACGGTCACCTACGAGCAGTACTTC
TRBV12-3/TRBV12-4,TRBJ1-2,NA,NA,CASSLEPQFGYTF,TGTGCCAGCTCTTTGGAGCCACAATTTGGCTACACCTTC
TRBV18,TRBJ1-1,few,NA,CASSPGLLGKGKGEAFF,TGTGCCAGCTCACCAGGTCTCTTAGGGAAGGGGAAAGGTGAAGCTTTCTTT
TRBV28,TRBJ1-2,NA,TRBD1,CASTPSPQGADGYTF,TGTGCCAGCACTCCTTCCCCGCAGGGGGCTGATGGCTACACCTTC
TRBV25-1,TRBJ1-1,NA,NA,CASSEYGDTEAFF,TGTGCCAGCAGTGAATACGGGGACACTGAAGCTTTCTTT
TRBV6-5,TRBJ1-1,NA,TRBD1,CASIKGQGGDTEAFF,TGTGCCAGCATTAAGGGACAGGGAGGGGACACTGAAGCTTTCTTT
TRBV13,TRBJ2-7,NA,TRBD2,CASSPSGGAGYEQYF,TGTGCCAGCAGCCCTTCGGGGGGAGCGGGATACGAGCAGTACTTC
TRBV29-1,TRBJ1-1,NA,NA,CSVNRVGNTEAFF,TGCAGCGTTAATCGAGTTGGGAACACTGAAGCTTTCTTT
TRBV6-5,TRBJ2-5,once,TRBD2,CASSYDASGEQETQYF,TGTGCCAGCAGTTACGACGCTAGCGGGGAACAAGAGACCCAGTACTTC
TRBV29-1,TRBJ1-1,NA,NA,CSGNRVRNTEAFF,TGCAGCGGGAACAGGGTTCGGAACACTGAAGCTTTCTTT
TRBV18,TRBJ2-7,NA,TRBD2,CASSLGTSGRPYEQYF,TGTGCCAGCTCACTAGGGACTAGCGGGAGACCCTACGAGCAGTACTTC
TRBV6-1,TRBJ2-2,NA,NA,CASSDWAKPAGELFF,TGTGCCAGCAGTGATTGGGCCAAGCCGGCCGGGGAGCTGTTTTTT
TRBV11-2,TRBJ2-3,NA,TRBD1,CASSSQGALNTDTQYF,TGTGCCAGCAGCTCGCAGGGGGCCCTGAACACAGATACGCAGTATTTT
TRBV6-1,TRBJ2-7,NA,NA,CASSEALRQDYEQYF,TGTGCCAGCAGTGAGGCCTTACGACAAGACTACGAGCAGTACTTC
TRBV2,TRBJ2-5,few,TRBD1,CASNQLRGRETQYF,TGTGCCAGCAACCAGCTCAGGGGGAGAGAGACCCAGTACTTC
TRBV6-6,TRBJ1-2,NA,NA,CASSNSGQEGGYTF,TGTGCCAGCAGCAACTCGGGACAAGAGGGTGGCTACACCTTC
TRBV12-3/TRBV12-4,TRBJ1-5,NA,NA,CASRRGGNQPQHF,TGTGCCAGCAGGAGGGGAGGCAATCAGCCCCAGCATTTT
TRBV6-5,TRBJ2-7,NA,NA,CASSYDRSQGYEQYF,TGTGCCAGCAGTTACGACAGGTCTCAGGGCTACGAGCAGTACTTC
TRBV6-5,TRBJ1-4,once,TRBD1,CASSRDRGSSEKLFF,TGTGCCAGCAGCAGGGACAGGGGATCGTCCGAAAAACTGTTTTTT
TRBV27,TRBJ2-7,NA,NA,CASRKGGASYEQYF,TGTGCCAGCAGAAAAGGGGGGGCTTCCTACGAGCAGTACTTC
TRBV5-1,TRBJ2-7,few,TRBD2,CASSPLMGGYYEQYF,TGCGCCAGCAGCCCCTTAATGGGGGGGTACTACGAGCAGTACTTC
TRBV27,TRBJ1-5,NA,NA,CASSLSRGNQPQHF,TGTGCCAGCAGTTTATCGAGGGGGAATCAGCCCCAGCATTTT
TRBV7-3,TRBJ2-3,NA,NA,CASSASDGLTDTQYF,TGTGCCAGCAGCGCCTCGGACGGGCTCACAGATACGCAGTATTTT
TRBV12-3/TRBV12-4,TRBJ2-1,NA,NA,CASSLAGNEQFF,TGTGCCAGCAGTTTAGCGGGAAATGAGCAGTTCTTC
TRBV3-1/TRBV3-2,TRBJ1-5,once,TRBD1,CASSSGQQSNQPQHF,TGTGCCAGCAGCTCGGGACAGCAATCCAATCAGCCCCAGCATTTT
TRBV5-1,TRBJ2-7,NA,TRBD2,CASSAGGEQYF,TGCGCCAGCAGCGCGGGGGGGGAGCAGTACTTC
TRBV28,TRBJ1-4,once,TRBD1,CASSPGQGVPPNEKLFF,TGTGCCAGCAGTCCGGGACAGGGAGTTCCACCTAATGAAAAACTGTTTTTT
TRBV4-3,TRBJ1-2,NA,NA,CASSPGPSGSYGYTF,TGCGCCAGCAGCCCCGGCCCCTCAGGTAGCTATGGCTACACCTTC
TRBV27,TRBJ2-1,once,NA,CASLEGGGDLSEQFF,TGTGCCAGCCTAGAAGGGGGGGGCGATTTGTCTGAGCAGTTCTTC